A selection of T cell receptor beta chains follows, all from one sample in a study of blood T cell repertoires in COVID-19. Measured with immunoSEQ multiplex PCR; TCRdb has only the in-frame clones, and not every one. The sample includes tens of thousands of clones, about 80% of them seen just once. Sequenced: peripheral blood. Receptors originate from a man in his 70s with acute or convalescent COVID-19. The CDR3 runs from the conserved cysteine through the conserved F or W. D genes are given only for firm matches. Rows give clone size only sometimes, using once, few, many, or a class for an expanded clone.

j_call: TRBJ1-2
v_call: TRBV7-9
d_call: NA
clone_size: once
cdr3_nt: TGTGCCAGCAGCTTAGACAGGTGGGATGGCTACACCTTC
cdr3_aa: CASSLDRWDGYTF

j_call: TRBJ1-1
v_call: TRBV4-2
d_call: NA
clone_size: NA
cdr3_nt: TGTGCCAGCAGCCGAGAGGCGGGACTGATGAACACTGAAGCTTTCTTT
cdr3_aa: CASSREAGLMNTEAFF

j_call: TRBJ1-6
v_call: TRBV6-5
d_call: NA
clone_size: NA
cdr3_nt: TGTGCCAGCATTCGGGGGGCGTATAATTCACCCCTCCACTTT
cdr3_aa: CASIRGAYNSPLHF

j_call: TRBJ1-2
v_call: TRBV30
d_call: TRBD1
clone_size: NA
cdr3_nt: TGTGCCTGGAGTGTGGGACAGGGAGCCTATGGCTACACCTTC
cdr3_aa: CAWSVGQGAYGYTF

j_call: TRBJ2-1
v_call: TRBV3-1/TRBV3-2
d_call: TRBD2
clone_size: NA
cdr3_nt: TGTGCCAGCAGCCAAGATGTATTAAGCGGGAGGGCCCACTACAATGAGCAGTTCTTC
cdr3_aa: CASSQDVLSGRAHYNEQFF

j_call: TRBJ1-1
v_call: TRBV30
d_call: NA
clone_size: NA
cdr3_nt: TGTGCCGGAACCCCGCGGGGCTCGGAAGCTTTCTTT
cdr3_aa: CAGTPRGSEAFF

j_call: TRBJ1-5
v_call: TRBV6-2/TRBV6-3
d_call: TRBD1
clone_size: NA
cdr3_nt: TGTGCCAGCAGTTACCCGGGACAGGGGAATCAGCCCCAGCATTTT
cdr3_aa: CASSYPGQGNQPQHF

j_call: TRBJ2-3
v_call: TRBV9
d_call: TRBD1
clone_size: once
cdr3_nt: TGTGCCAGCAGCGGACAGGGCGTTTCGGCCTCCGGCACAGATACGCAGTATTTT
cdr3_aa: CASSGQGVSASGTDTQYF

j_call: TRBJ2-3
v_call: TRBV9
d_call: NA
clone_size: NA
cdr3_nt: TGTGCCAGCAGCGTAGCGGGGAGCGGCACAGATACGCAGTATTTT
cdr3_aa: CASSVAGSGTDTQYF

j_call: TRBJ2-6
v_call: TRBV6-1
d_call: TRBD1
clone_size: NA
cdr3_nt: TGTGCCAGCAGTGAAATAAAGGGACAGGGGTACTCTGGGGCCAACGTCCTGACTTTC
cdr3_aa: CASSEIKGQGYSGANVLTF

j_call: TRBJ1-3
v_call: TRBV30
d_call: NA
clone_size: NA
cdr3_nt: TGTGCCTGGGGCCGGGGGGGCAACTCTGGAAACACCATATATTTT
cdr3_aa: CAWGRGGNSGNTIYF

j_call: TRBJ1-5
v_call: TRBV7-9
d_call: NA
clone_size: NA
cdr3_nt: TGTGCCAGCAGCTTAACAGGTGATCAGCCCCAGCATTTT
cdr3_aa: CASSLTGDQPQHF

j_call: TRBJ1-5
v_call: TRBV7-9
d_call: NA
clone_size: NA
cdr3_nt: TGTGCCAGCAGCTATACGGGAGCAAGGCAGCCCCAGCATTTT
cdr3_aa: CASSYTGARQPQHF